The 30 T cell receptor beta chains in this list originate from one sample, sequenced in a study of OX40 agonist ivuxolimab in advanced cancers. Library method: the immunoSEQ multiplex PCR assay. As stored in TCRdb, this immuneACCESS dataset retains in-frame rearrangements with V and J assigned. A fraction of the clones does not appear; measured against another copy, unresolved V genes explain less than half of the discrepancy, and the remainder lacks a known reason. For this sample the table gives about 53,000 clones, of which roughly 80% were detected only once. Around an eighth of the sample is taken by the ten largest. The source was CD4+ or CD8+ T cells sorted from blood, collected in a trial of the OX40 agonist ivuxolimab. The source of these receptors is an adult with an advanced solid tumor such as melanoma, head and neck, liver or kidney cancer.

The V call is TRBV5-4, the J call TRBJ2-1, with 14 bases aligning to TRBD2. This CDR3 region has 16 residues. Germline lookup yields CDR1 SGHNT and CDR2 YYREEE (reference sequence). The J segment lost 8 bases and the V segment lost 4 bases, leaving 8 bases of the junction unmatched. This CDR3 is CASSMGLAGDVDEQFF. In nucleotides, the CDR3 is TGTGCCAGCAGCATGGGACTAGCGGGAGATGTAGATGAGCAGTTCTTC. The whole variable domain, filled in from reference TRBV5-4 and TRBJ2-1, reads ETGVTQSPTHLIKTRGQQVTLRCSSQSGHNTVSWYQQALGQGPQFIFQYYREEENGRGNFPPRFSGLQFPNYSSELNVNALELDDSALYLCASSMGLAGDVDEQFFGPGTRLTVL.

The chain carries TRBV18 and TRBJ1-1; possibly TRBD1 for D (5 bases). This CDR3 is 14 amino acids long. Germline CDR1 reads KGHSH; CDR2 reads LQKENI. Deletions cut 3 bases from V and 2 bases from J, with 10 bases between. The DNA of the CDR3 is TGTGCCAGCTCACCGGAGACAGCAAACACTGAAGCTTTCTTT. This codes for CASSPETANTEAFF.

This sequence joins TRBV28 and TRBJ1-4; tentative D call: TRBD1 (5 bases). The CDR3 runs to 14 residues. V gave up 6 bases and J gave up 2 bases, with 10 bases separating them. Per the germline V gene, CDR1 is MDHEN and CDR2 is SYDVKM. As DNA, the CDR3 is TGTGCCAGCAGCTCAGGGACGACTAATGAAAAACTGTTTTTT. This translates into CASSSGTTNEKLFF.

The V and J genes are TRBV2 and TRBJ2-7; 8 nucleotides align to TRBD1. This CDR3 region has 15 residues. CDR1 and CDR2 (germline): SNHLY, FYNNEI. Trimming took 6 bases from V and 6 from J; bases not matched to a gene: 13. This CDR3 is CASRHIQGAAFEQYF. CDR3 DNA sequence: TGTGCCAGCAGACACATCCAGGGGGCGGCGTTCGAGCAGTACTTC.

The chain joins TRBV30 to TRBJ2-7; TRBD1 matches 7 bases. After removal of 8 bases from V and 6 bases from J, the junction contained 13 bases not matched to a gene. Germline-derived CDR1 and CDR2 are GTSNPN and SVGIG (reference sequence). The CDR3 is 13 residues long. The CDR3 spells CAGQTGYGGEQYF. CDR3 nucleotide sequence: TGTGCCGGCCAGACAGGGTATGGGGGCGAGCAGTACTTC.

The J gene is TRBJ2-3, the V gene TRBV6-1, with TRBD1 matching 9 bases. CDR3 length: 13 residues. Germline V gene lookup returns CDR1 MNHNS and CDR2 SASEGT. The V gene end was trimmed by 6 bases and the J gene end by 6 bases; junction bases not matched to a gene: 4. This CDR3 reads CASSATGGDTQYF. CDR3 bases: TGTGCCAGCAGCGCTACAGGGGGCGATACGCAGTATTTT.

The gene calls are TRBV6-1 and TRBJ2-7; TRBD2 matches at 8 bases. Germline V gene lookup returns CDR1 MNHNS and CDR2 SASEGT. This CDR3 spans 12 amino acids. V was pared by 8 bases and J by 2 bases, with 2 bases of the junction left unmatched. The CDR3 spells CASSGGPYEQYF. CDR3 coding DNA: TGTGCCAGCTCGGGGGGGCCCTACGAGCAGTACTTC.

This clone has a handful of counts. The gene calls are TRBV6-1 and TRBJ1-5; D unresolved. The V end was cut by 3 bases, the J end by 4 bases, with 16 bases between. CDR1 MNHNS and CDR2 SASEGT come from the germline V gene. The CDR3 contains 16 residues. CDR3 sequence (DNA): TGTGCCAGCAGTGAGCTGGACCCGGAATGGAATCAGCCCCAGCATTTT. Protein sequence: CASSELDPEWNQPQHF.

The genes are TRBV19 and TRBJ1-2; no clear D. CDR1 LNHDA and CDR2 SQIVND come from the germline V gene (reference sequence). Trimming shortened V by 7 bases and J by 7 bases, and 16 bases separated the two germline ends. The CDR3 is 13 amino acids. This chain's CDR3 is CASTPEGRGGYTF. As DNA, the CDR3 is TGTGCCAGTACCCCTGAGGGTCGTGGTGGCTACACCTTC.

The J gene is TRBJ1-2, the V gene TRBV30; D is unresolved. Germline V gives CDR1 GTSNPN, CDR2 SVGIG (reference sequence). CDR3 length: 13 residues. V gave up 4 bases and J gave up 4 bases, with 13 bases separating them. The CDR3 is CAWKNLAPYGYTF. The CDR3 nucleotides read TGTGCCTGGAAGAATCTGGCACCCTATGGCTACACCTTC.

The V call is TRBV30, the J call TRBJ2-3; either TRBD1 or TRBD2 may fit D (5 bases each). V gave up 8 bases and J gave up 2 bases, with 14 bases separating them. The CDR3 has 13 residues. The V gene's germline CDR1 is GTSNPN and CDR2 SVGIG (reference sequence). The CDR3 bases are TGTGCCAGCGTGCAGGGACCCACAGATACGCAGTATTTT. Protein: CASVQGPTDTQYF.

CDR3 amino acids: CASSSNSGRGQTQYF. In DNA form, the CDR3 reads TGTGCCAGCAGTTCAAATAGCGGGAGGGGTCAGACCCAGTACTTC. The chain recombines TRBV6-5 with TRBJ2-5, with TRBD2 identical over 11 bases. The CDR3 covers 15 residues. Germline lookup yields CDR1 MNHEY and CDR2 SVGAGI. Trimming cost V 4 bases and J 6 bases; bases outside gene matches: 7.

CDR3 protein: CASSLDFGGSRGTGELFF. The CDR3 DNA reads as TGTGCCAGCAGCTTAGATTTCGGCGGCAGTAGGGGAACCGGGGAGCTGTTTTTT. V usage is TRBV11-2 and J usage is TRBJ2-2; D is possibly TRBD1 (5 bases). Trimming cost V 0 bases and J 5 bases, with 19 bases left between them. The CDR3 spans 18 residues. Germline CDR1 and CDR2: SGHAT and FQNNGV. Full variable domain (missing parts from reference TRBV11-2 and TRBJ2-2): EAGVAQSPRYKIIEKRQSVAFWCNPISGHATLYWYQQILGQGPKLLIQFQNNGVVDDSQLPKDRFSAERLKGVDSTLKIQPAKLEDSAVYLCASSLDFGGSRGTGELFFGEGSRLTVL.

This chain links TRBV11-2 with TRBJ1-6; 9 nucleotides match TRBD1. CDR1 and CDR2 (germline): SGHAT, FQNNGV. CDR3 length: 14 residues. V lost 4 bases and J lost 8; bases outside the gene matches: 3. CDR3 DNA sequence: TGTGCCAGCAGCTCACGGACAGGGGATTCACCCCTCCACTTT. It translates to CASSSRTGDSPLHF.

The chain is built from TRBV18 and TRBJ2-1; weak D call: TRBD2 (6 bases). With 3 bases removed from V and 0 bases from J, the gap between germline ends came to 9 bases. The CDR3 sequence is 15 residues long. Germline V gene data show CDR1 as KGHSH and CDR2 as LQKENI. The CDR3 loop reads CASSPTRSSYNEQFF. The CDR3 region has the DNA TGTGCCAGCTCACCGACTAGAAGCTCCTACAATGAGCAGTTCTTC.

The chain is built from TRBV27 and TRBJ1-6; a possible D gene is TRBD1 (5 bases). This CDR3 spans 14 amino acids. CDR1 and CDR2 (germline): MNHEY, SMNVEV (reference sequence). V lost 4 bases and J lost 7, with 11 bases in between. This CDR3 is CASSWQGTNSPLHF. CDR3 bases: TGTGCCAGCAGTTGGCAGGGCACGAATTCACCCCTCCACTTT.

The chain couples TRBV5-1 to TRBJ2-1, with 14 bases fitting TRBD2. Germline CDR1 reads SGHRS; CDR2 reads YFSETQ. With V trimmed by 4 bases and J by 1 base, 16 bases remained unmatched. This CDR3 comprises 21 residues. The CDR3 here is CASSRATGLAGAAWSYNEQFF. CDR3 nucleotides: TGCGCCAGCAGCCGGGCCACGGGACTAGCGGGAGCGGCTTGGTCCTACAATGAGCAGTTCTTC.

The CDR3 protein is CASTPGGANVLTF. For the CDR3, the DNA is TGTGCCAGCACCCCGGGTGGGGCCAACGTCCTGACTTTC. V gene TRBV6-6 combines with J gene TRBJ2-6; D is uncertain. The ends were cut back, 7 bases at V and 3 bases at J, with 7 bases in the middle. The CDR3 runs 13 residues. From germline, CDR1 is MNHNY and CDR2 SVGAGI (reference sequence).

This CDR3 reads CASSRDRGKWDGYTF. DNA of the CDR3: TGTGCCAGTAGCCGGGACAGGGGAAAATGGGATGGCTACACCTTC. The V call is TRBV19, the J call TRBJ1-2, with 10 bases identical to TRBD1. The CDR3 is made up of 15 amino acids. With V trimmed by 6 bases and J by 6 bases, 10 bases remained unmatched. The germline gives CDR1 LNHDA, CDR2 SQIVND (reference sequence). The full variable domain, its missing parts supplied by reference TRBV19 and TRBJ1-2, is DGGITQSPKYLFRKEGQNVTLSCEQNLNHDAMYWYRQDPGQGLRLIYYSQIVNDFQKGDIAEGYSVSREKKESFPLTVTSAQKNPTAFYLCASSRDRGKWDGYTFGSGTRLTVV.

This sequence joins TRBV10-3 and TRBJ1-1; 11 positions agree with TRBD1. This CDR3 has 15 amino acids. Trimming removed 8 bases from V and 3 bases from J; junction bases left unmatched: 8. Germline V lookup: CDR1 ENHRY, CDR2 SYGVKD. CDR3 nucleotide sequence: TGTGCCATCGGGACAGGGGGGAAAGGGGACACTGAAGCTTTCTTT. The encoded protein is CAIGTGGKGDTEAFF.

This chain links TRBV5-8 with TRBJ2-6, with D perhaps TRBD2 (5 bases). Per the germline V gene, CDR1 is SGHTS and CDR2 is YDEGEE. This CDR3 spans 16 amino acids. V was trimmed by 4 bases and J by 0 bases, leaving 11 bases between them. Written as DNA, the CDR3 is TGTGCCAGCAGCCCGGAGGCAGCCTCTGGGGCCAACGTCCTGACTTTC. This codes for CASSPEAASGANVLTF.

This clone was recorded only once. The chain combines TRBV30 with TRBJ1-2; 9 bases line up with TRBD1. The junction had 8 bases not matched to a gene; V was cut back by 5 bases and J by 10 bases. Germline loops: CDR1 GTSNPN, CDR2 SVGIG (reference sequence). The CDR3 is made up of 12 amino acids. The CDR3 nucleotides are TGTGCCTGGGGACAGGGGATCTACGTCTACACCTTC. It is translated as CAWGQGIYVYTF.

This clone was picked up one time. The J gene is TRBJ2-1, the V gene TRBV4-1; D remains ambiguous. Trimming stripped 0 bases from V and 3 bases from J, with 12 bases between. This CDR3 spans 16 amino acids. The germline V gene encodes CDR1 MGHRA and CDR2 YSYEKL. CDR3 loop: CASSQEALLGYNEQFF. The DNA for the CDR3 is TGCGCCAGCAGCCAAGAGGCCCTCTTGGGCTACAATGAGCAGTTCTTC.

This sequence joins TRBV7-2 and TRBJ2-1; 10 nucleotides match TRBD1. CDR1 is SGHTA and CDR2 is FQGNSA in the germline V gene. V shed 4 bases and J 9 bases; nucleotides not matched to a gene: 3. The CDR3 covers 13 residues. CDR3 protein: CASSWTGGGEQFF. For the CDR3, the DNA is TGTGCCAGCAGCTGGACAGGGGGTGGTGAGCAGTTCTTC.

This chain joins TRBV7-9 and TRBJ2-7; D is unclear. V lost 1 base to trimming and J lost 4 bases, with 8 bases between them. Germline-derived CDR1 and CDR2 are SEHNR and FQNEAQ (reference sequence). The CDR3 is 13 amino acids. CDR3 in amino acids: CASSLVGRYEQYF. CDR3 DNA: TGTGCCAGCAGCTTAGTGGGCCGGTACGAGCAGTACTTC.

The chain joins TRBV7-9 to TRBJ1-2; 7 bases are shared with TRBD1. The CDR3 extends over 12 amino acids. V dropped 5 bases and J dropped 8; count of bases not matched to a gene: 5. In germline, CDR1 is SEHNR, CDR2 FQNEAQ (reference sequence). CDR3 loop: CASSPQGEGYTF. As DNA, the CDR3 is TGTGCCAGCAGCCCGCAGGGGGAAGGCTACACCTTC.

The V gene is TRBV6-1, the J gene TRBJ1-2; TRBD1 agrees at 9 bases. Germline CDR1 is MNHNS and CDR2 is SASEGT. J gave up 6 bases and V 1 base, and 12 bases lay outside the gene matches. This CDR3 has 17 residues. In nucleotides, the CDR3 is TGTGCCAGCAGTGAAGGTGTAGGGGACAGGGTGAATCATGGCTACACCTTC. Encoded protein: CASSEGVGDRVNHGYTF.

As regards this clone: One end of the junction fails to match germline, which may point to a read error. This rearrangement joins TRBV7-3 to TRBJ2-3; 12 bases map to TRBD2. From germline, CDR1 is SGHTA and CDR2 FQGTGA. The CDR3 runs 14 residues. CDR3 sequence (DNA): TGTGCCAGCAGCTCTCGGACTAGCGGGATATCCCCGGATTTT. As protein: CASSSRTSGISPDF.

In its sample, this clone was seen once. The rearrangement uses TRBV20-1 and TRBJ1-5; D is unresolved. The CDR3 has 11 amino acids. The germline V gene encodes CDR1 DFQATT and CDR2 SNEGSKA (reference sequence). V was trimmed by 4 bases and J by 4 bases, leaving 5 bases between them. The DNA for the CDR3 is TGCAGTGCTAAGGGAAATCAGCCCCAGCATTTT. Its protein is CSAKGNQPQHF.

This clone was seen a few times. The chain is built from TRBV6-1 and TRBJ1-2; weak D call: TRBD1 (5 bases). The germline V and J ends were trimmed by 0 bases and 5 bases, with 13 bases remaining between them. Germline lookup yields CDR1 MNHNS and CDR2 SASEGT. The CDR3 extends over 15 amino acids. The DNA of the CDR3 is TGTGCCAGCAGTGAAGCGGGGGTGGCGGGGTATGGCTACACCTTC. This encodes CASSEAGVAGYGYTF.